This T cell receptor (beta chain) was profiled in a study of T cells in Graves' hyperthyroidism and ophthalmopathy. V lost 4 bases and J lost 0; bases outside the gene matches: 15. The CDR3 is 21 amino acids. Germline V gene lookup returns CDR1 MDHEN and CDR2 SYDVKM. The CDR3 regions of TCR beta were amplified from RNA transcripts. The HTBI primer set was used in a first-round RT-PCR of the TCR CDR3. TCRdb ran MiXCR on the multiplex PCR reads and lists one entry per CDR3 protein. Of under 400,000 distinct CDR3 sequences detected, about 25% appear once; the ten largest clones hold about 70%. Diagnosing involved the use of clinical symptoms, serum thyroxine and TRAb, thyroid ultrasound and orbital computed tomography.

The source material was blood. The gene calls are TRBV28 and TRBJ2-5, with 15 bases that match TRBD2. The sequence derives from a man aged 50-60 years with Graves' hyperthyroidism. The CDR3 loop reads CASSSRSDWTSGREYQETQYF. The CDR3 DNA is TGTGCCAGCAGTTCTCGATCTGATTGGACTAGCGGGAGGGAGTACCAAGAGACCCAGTACTTC. Drawing the rest from reference TRBV28 and TRBJ2-5, the complete variable domain is DVKVTQSSRYLVKRTGEKVFLECVQDMDHENMFWYRQDPGLGLRLIYFSYDVKMKEKGDIPEGYSVSREKKERFSLILESASTNQTSMYLCASSSRSDWTSGREYQETQYFGPGTRLLVL.